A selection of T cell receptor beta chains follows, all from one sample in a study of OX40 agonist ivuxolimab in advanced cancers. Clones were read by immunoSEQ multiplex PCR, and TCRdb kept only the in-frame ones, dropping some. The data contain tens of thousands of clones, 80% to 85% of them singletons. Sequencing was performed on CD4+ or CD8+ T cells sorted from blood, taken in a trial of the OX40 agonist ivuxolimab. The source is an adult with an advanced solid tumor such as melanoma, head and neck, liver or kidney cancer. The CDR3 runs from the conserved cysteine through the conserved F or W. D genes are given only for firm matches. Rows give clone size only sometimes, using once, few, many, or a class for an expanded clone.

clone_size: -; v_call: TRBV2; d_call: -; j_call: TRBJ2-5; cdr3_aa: CASSEVWANQETQYF
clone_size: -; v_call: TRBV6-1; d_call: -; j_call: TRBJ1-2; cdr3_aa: CASSATGANYGYTF
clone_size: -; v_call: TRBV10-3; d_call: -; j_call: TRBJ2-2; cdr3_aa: CAITGRSDTGELFF
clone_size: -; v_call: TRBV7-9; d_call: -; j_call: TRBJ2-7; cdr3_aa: CASSLDPGAYEQYF
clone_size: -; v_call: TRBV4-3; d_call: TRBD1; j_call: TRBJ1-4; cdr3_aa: CASSQGQGNEKLFF
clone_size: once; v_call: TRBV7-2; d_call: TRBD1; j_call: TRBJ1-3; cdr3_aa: CASSLVSTGGQGSGNTIYF
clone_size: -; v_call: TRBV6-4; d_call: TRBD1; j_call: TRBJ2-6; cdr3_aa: CASSARQGSGANVLTF
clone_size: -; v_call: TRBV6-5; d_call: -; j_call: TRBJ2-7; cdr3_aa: CASSYSGVSTYEQYF
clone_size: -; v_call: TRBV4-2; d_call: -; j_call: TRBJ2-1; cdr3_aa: CASSQGSGSNEQFF
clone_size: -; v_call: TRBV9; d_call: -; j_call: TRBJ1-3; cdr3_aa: CASSEWSGNTIYF
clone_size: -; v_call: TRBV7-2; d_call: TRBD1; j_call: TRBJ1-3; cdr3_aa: CASSHLDRAYTEGNTIYF
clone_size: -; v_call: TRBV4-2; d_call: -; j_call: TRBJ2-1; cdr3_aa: CASSQEGSNEQFF
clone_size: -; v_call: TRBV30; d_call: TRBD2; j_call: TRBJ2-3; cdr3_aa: CAFASGGSLTTQYF
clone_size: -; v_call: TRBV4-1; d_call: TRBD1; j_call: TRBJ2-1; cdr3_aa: CASSQDPGQAIKQFF
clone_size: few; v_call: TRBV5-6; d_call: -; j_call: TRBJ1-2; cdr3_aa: CASGPAGARGYTF
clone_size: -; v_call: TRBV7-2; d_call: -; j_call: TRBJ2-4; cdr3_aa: CASSLYGGPQNIQYF
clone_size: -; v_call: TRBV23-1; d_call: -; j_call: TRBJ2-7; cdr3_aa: CASSQSPQGLVYEQYF
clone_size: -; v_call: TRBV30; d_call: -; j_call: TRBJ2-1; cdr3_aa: CACNNEQFF
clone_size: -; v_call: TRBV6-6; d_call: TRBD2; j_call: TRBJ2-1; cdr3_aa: CASSYRRGGRNEQFF
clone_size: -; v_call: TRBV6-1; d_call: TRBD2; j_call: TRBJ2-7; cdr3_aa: CASSEVHSGTLYVEQYF
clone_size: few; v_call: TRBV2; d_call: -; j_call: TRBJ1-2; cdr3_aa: CASSVALDYGYTF
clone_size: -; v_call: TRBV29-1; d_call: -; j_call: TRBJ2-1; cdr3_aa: CSVTPGTLNEQFF
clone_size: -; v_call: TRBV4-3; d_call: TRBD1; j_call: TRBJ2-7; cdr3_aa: CASSQGDRASSYEQYF
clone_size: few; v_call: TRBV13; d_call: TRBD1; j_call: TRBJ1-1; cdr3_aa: CASRHSGGQAPFF
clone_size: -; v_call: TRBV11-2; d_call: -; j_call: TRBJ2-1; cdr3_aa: CASNHFSGSSYNEQFF
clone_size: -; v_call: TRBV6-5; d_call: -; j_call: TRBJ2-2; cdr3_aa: CASTRGGELFF
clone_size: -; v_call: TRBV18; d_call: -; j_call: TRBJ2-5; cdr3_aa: CASSPPSEETQYF
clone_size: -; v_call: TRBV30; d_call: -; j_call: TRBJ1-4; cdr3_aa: CAWSVTAYLNEKLFF
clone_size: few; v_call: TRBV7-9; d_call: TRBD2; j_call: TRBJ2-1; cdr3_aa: CASSFTLAGVNNEQFF
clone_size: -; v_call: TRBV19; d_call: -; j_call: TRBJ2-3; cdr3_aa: CASSIGAGRSTDTQYF
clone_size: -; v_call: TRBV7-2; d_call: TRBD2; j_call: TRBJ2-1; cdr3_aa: CASSYPLAGGHSYNEQFF